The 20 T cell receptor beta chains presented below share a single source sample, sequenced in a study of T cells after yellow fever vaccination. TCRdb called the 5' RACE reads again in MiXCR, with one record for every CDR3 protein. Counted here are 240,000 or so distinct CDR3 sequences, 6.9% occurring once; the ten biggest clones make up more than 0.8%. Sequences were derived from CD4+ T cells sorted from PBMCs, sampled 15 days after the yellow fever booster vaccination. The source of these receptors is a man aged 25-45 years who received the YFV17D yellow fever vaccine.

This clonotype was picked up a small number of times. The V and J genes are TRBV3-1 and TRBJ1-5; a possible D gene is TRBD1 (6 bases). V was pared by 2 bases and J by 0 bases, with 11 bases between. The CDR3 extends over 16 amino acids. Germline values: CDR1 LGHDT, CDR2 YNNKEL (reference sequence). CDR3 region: CASSQWGADSNQPQHF. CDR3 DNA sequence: TGTGCCAGCAGCCAATGGGGGGCAGATAGCAATCAGCCCCAGCATTTT.

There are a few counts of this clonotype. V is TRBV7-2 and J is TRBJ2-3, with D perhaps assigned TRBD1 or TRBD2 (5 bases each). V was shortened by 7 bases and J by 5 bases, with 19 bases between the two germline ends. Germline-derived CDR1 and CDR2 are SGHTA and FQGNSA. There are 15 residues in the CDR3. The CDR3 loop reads CASTLRALRGDTQYF. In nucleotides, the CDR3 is TGTGCCAGCACCCTGCGGGCCCTTAGGGGAGATACGCAGTATTTT.

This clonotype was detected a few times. DNA for the CDR3: TGTGCCAGCATAGGGAGCGGCACTTACGAGCAGTACTTC. This translates into CASIGSGTYEQYF. This chain links TRBV7-2 with TRBJ2-7; TRBD2 might be the D (5 bases). The CDR3 sequence is 13 residues long. The germline V gene encodes CDR1 SGHTA and CDR2 FQGNSA. Trimming left V 7 bases short and J 4 bases short, with 14 bases between. Full variable domain (missing parts from reference TRBV7-2 and TRBJ2-7): GAGVSQSPSNKVTEKGKDVELRCDPISGHTALYWYRQSLGQGLEFLIYFQGNSAPDKSGLPSDRFSAERTGGSVSTLTIQRTQQEDSAVYLCASIGSGTYEQYFGPGTRLTVT.

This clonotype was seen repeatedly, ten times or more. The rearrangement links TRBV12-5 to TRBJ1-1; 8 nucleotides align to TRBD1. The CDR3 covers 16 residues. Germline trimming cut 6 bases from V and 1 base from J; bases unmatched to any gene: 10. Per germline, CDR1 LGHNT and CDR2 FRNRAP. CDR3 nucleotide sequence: TGTGCTAGTGGACTAAGGACAGGGCAACGGAACACTGAAGCTTTCTTT. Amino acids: CASGLRTGQRNTEAFF.

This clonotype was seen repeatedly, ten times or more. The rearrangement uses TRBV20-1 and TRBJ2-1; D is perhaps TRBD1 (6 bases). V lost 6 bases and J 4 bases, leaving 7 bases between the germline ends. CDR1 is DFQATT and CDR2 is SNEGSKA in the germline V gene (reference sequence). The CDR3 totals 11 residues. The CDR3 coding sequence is TGCAGTGCAGGGGGTTACAATGAGCAGTTCTTC. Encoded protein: CSAGGYNEQFF.

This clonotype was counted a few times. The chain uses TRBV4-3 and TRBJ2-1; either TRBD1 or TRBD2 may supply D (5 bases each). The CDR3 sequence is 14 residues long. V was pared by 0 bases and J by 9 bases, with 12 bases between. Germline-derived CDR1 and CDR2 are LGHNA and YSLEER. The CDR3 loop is CASSQERGRGEQFF. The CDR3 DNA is TGCGCCAGCAGCCAAGAACGGGGACGAGGTGAGCAGTTCTTC.

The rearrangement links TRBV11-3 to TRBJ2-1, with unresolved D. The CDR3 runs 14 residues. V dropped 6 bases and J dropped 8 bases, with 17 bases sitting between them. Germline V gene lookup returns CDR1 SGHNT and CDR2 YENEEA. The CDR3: CASRLTMVGDEQFF. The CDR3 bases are TGTGCCAGCAGACTTACTATGGTAGGCGATGAGCAGTTCTTC. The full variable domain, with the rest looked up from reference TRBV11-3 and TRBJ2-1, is EAGVVQSPRYKIIEKKQPVAFWCNPISGHNTLYWYLQNLGQGPELLIRYENEEAVDDSQLPKDRFSAERLKGVDSTLKIQPAELGDSAVYLCASRLTMVGDEQFFGPGTRLTVL.

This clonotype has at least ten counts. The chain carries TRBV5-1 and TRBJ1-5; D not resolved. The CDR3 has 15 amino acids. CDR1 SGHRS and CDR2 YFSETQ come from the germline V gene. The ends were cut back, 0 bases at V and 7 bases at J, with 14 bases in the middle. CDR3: CASSLAGPIPQPQHF. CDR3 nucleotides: TGCGCCAGCAGCTTGGCCGGCCCGATCCCCCAGCCCCAGCATTTT.

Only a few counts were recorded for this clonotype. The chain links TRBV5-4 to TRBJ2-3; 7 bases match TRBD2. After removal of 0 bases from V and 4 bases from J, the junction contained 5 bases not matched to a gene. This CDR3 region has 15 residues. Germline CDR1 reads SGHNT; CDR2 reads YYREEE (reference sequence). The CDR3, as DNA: TGTGCCAGCAGCTTGGGACTAGCTATGTCAGATACGCAGTATTTT. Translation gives CASSLGLAMSDTQYF.

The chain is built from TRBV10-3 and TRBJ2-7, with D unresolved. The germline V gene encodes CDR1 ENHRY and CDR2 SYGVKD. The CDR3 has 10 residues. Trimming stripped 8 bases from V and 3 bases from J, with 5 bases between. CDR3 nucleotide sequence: TGTGCCATCGGGGACTACGAGCAGTACTTC. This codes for CAIGDYEQYF.

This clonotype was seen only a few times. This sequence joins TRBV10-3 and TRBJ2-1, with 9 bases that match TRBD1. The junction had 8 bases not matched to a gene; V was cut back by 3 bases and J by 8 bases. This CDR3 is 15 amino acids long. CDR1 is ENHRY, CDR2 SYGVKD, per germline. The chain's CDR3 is CAISEWTGEGDEQFF. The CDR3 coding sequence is TGTGCCATCAGTGAATGGACAGGGGAAGGTGATGAGCAGTTCTTC.

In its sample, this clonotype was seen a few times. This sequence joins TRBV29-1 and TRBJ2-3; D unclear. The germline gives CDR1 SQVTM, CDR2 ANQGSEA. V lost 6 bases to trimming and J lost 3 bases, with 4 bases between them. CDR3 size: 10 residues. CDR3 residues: CSVNTDTQYF. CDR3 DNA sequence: TGCAGCGTCAATACAGATACGCAGTATTTT.

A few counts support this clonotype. The CDR3 DNA reads as TGTGCCAGCAGCTTAGATCCCAGCGGGGGGTCAGGAGAGCAGTACTTC. It specifies CASSLDPSGGSGEQYF. The rearrangement uses TRBV11-2 and TRBJ2-7, with 9 bases fitting TRBD2. Germline CDR1 is SGHAT and CDR2 is FQNNGV. The CDR3 runs 16 residues. V gave up 0 bases and J gave up 7 bases; unmatched junction bases: 10.

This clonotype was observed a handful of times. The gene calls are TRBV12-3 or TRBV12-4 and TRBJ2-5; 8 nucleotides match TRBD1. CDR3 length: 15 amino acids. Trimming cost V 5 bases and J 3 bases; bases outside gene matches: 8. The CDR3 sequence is CASSLRQGLKETQYF. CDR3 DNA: TGTGCCAGCAGTCTCCGACAGGGGCTCAAAGAGACCCAGTACTTC.

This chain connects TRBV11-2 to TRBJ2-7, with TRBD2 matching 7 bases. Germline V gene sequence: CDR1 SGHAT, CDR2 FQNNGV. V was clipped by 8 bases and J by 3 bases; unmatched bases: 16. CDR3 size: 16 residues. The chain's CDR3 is CASRPGRLAENYEQYF. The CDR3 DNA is TGTGCCAGCCGCCCCGGCCGGCTAGCGGAGAACTACGAGCAGTACTTC.

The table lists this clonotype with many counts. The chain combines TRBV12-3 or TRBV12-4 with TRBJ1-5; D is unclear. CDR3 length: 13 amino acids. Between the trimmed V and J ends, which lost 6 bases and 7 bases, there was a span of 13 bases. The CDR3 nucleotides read TGTGCCAGCAGGGCGGACCTGGGGCAGCCCCAGCATTTT. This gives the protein CASRADLGQPQHF.

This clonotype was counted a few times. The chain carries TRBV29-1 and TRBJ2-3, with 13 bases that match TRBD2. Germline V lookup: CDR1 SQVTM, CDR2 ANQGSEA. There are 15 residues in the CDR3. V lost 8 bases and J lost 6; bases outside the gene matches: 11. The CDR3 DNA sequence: TGCAGCACCTGGACTAGCGGGAGAAACGGGGATACGCAGTATTTT. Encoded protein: CSTWTSGRNGDTQYF.

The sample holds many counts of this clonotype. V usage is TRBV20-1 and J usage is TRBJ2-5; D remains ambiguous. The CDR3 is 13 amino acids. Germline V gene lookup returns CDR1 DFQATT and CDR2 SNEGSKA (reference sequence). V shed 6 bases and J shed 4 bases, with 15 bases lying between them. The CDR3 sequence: CSAKWPSGETQYF. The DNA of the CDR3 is TGCAGTGCCAAGTGGCCGTCGGGAGAGACCCAGTACTTC.

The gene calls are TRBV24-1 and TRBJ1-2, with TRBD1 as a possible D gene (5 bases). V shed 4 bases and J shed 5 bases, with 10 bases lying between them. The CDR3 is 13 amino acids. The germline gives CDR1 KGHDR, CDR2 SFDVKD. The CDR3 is CATSESDRYGYTF. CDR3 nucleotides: TGTGCCACCAGTGAATCCGACAGATATGGCTACACCTTC.

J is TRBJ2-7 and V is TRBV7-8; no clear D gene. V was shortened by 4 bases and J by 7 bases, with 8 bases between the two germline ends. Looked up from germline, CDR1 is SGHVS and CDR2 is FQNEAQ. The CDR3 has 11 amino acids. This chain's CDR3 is CASSSRVEQYF. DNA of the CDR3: TGTGCCAGCAGCTCTCGCGTGGAGCAGTACTTC.